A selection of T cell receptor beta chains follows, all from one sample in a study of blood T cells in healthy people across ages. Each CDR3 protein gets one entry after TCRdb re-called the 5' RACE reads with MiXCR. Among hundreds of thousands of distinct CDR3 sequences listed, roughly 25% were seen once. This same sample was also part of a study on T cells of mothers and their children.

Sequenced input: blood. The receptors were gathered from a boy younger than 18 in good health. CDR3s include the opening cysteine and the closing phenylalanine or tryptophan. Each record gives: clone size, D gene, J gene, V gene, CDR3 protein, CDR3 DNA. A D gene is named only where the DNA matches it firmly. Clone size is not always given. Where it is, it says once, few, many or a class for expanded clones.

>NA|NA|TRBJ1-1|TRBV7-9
CASSPTEGPRDEAFF
TGTGCCAGCAGCCCAACCGAGGGACCGAGAGATGAAGCTTTCTTT
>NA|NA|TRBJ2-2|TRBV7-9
CASSPWDTNTGELFF
TGTGCCAGCAGCCCCTGGGACACGAACACCGGGGAGCTGTTTTTT
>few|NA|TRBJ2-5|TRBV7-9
CASSLRARGKETQYF
TGTGCCAGCAGCCTACGGGCCCGGGGGAAAGAGACCCAGTACTTC
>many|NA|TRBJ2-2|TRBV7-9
CASSLFETGLNTGELFF
TGTGCCAGCAGCTTATTTGAAACAGGGTTAAACACCGGGGAGCTGTTTTTT
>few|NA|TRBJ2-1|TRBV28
CASSGTDYNEQFF
TGTGCCAGCAGCGGGACCGACTACAATGAGCAGTTCTTC
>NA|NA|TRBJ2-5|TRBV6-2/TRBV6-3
CASSYSVVGETQYF
TGTGCCAGCAGTTACTCGGTTGTCGGGGAGACCCAGTACTTC
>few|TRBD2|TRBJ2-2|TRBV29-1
CSVASGLNTGELFF
TGCAGCGTTGCTAGCGGGCTGAACACCGGGGAGCTGTTTTTT
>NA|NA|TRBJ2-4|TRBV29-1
CSVRPQGGGNIQYF
TGCAGCGTACGACCCCAGGGGGGGGGAAACATTCAGTACTTC
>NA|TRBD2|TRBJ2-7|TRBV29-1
CSVVKLAGVTYEQYF
TGCAGCGTCGTGAAACTAGCGGGAGTTACCTACGAGCAGTACTTC
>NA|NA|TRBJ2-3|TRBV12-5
CAYSLSTDTQYF
TGTGCCTACAGTCTCAGCACAGATACGCAGTATTTT
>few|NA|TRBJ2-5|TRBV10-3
CAIRSQPQETQYF
TGTGCCATCAGGAGTCAGCCACAAGAGACCCAGTACTTC
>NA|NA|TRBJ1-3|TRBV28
CASSLGYTIYF
TGTGCCAGCAGTTTAGGGTACACCATATATTTT
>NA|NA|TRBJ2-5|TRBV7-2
CASSHPGTAQETQYF
TGTGCCAGCAGCCACCCCGGGACGGCGCAAGAGACCCAGTACTTC
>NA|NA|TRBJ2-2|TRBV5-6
CASSLRVYTGELFF
TGTGCCAGCAGCTTGAGGGTTTACACCGGGGAGCTGTTTTTT
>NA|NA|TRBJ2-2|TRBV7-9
CASSAPGAAGELFF
TGTGCCAGCAGCGCCCCGGGGGCAGCCGGGGAGCTGTTTTTT
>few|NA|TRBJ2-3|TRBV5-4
CASTIENQDTQYF
TGTGCCAGCACCATAGAAAATCAAGATACGCAGTATTTT
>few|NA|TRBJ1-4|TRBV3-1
CASSHSPTNEKLFF
TGTGCCAGCAGCCATTCCCCAACTAATGAAAAACTGTTTTTT
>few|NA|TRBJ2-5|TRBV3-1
CASSQEISAKETQYF
TGTGCCAGCAGCCAAGAGATTAGCGCCAAGGAGACCCAGTACTTC
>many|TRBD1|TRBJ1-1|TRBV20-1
CSASWDRDTEAFF
TGCAGTGCTAGCTGGGACAGGGACACTGAAGCTTTCTTT
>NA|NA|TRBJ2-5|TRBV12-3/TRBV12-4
CASSLVEQEIFF
TGTGCCAGCAGTTTAGTAGAACAGGAAATTTTCTTC
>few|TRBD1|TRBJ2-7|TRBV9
CASSVGDRVYEQYF
TGTGCCAGCAGCGTAGGGGACAGGGTCTACGAGCAGTACTTC
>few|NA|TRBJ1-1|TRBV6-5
CASRVWSGPSEAFF
TGTGCCAGCCGGGTCTGGTCCGGTCCCTCTGAAGCTTTCTTT
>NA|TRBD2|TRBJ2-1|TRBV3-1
CASSYSGSGEQFF
TGTGCCAGCAGCTACAGCGGGAGTGGTGAGCAGTTCTTC
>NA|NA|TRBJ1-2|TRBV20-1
CSARQVNYGYTF
TGCAGTGCTAGACAGGTTAACTATGGCTACACCTTC
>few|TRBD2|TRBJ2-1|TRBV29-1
CSERDSSYNEQFF
TGCAGCGAGCGGGATAGCTCCTACAATGAGCAGTTCTTC
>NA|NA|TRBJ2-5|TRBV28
CASSLPGERLLETQYF
TGTGCCAGCAGTCTCCCAGGCGAGAGGCTCCTGGAGACCCAGTACTTC
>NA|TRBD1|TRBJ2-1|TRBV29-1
CSVGDTGTGTVNEQFF
TGCAGCGTTGGGGATACCGGGACAGGAACAGTAAATGAGCAGTTCTTC
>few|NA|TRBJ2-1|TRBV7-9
CASSTRQAYNEQFF
TGTGCCAGCAGCACAAGACAGGCCTACAATGAGCAGTTCTTC
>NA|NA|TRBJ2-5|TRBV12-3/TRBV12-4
CASSLSTAGTQYF
TGTGCCAGCAGTTTATCCACGGCCGGGACCCAGTACTTC
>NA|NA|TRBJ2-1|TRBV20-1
CSARSGSLGNEQFF
TGCAGTGCTAGGTCGGGGTCTTTAGGCAATGAGCAGTTCTTC
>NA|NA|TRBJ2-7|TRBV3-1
CASSTPGTPSYEQYF
TGTGCCAGCAGCACACCCGGGACTCCCTCCTACGAGCAGTACTTC
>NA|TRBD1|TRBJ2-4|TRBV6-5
CASSYGAGGYIQYF
TGTGCCAGCAGTTACGGGGCAGGGGGCTACATTCAGTACTTC
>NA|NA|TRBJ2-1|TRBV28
CASSLITPGKRDNEQFF
TGTGCCAGCAGTTTAATCACACCAGGCAAGAGGGACAATGAGCAGTTCTTC
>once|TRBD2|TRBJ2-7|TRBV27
CASSFGFGGGSYEQYF
TGTGCCAGCAGTTTTGGTTTCGGGGGAGGGAGCTACGAGCAGTACTTC
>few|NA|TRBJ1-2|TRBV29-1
CSVADTLWYGYTF
TGCAGCGTCGCGGACACCCTGTGGTATGGCTACACCTTC
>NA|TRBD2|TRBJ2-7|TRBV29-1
CSVASSGSYEQYF
TGCAGCGTTGCTTCTAGCGGGTCCTACGAGCAGTACTTC
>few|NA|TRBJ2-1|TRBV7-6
CASSSGPGAGSYNEQFF
TGTGCCAGCAGCTCAGGGCCGGGGGCGGGTTCCTACAATGAGCAGTTCTTC
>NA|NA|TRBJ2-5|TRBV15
CATSRDGFTGNQETQYF
TGTGCCACCAGCAGAGATGGTTTTACAGGGAACCAAGAGACCCAGTACTTC
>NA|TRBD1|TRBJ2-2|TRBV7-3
CASSSQGVTNTGELFF
TGTGCCAGCAGCTCCCAGGGGGTGACAAACACCGGGGAGCTGTTTTTT
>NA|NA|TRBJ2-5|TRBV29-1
CSGGASWEETQYF
TGCAGCGGCGGGGCTAGTTGGGAAGAGACCCAGTACTTC
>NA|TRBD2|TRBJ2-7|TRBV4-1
CASSGQGTSGRYEQYF
TGCGCCAGCAGCGGGCAAGGGACTAGCGGGAGGTACGAGCAGTACTTC
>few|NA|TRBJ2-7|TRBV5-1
CASSLHGEVDSYEQYF
TGCGCCAGCAGCTTGCATGGCGAGGTCGACTCCTACGAGCAGTACTTC
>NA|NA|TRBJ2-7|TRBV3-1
CASANPGTPEQYF
TGTGCCAGCGCAAACCCAGGGACGCCGGAGCAGTACTTC
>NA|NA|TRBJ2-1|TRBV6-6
CASSYDYEQFF
TGTGCCAGCAGTTACGATTATGAGCAGTTCTTC
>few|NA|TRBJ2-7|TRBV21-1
CASISTAERYEQYF
TGTGCCAGCATCTCCACAGCGGAGAGATACGAGCAGTACTTC
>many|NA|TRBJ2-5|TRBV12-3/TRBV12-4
CASSSSLTQYF
TGTGCCAGCAGTTCATCTCTGACCCAGTACTTC
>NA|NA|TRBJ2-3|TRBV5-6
CASSGGVPTQYF
TGTGCCAGCAGCGGAGGGGTCCCTACGCAGTATTTT
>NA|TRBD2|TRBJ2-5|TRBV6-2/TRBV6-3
CASSYGRDWQETQYF
TGTGCCAGCAGTTACGGGAGGGATTGGCAAGAGACCCAGTACTTC
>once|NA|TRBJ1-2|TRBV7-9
CASSSFKTGTQPIYGYTF
TGTGCCAGCAGCTCCTTTAAGACCGGGACACAACCTATCTATGGCTACACCTTC
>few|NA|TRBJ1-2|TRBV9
CASSVGGGSYRYTF
TGTGCCAGCAGCGTAGGAGGGGGAAGCTATCGCTACACCTTC